A selection of T cell receptor beta chains follows, all from one sample in a study of early T cells in non-severe SARS-CoV-2 infection. A single record per CDR3 protein comes from TCRdb applying MiXCR to the 5' RACE reads. The data show 50,000 to 60,000 distinct CDR3 sequences, 6.2% seen once. Specimen: whole blood. The source of these receptors is an adult who was a healthcare worker with PCR-confirmed SARS-CoV-2 infection or an uninfected control (not recorded which). CDR3s include the opening cysteine and the closing phenylalanine or tryptophan. A D gene is named only where the DNA matches it firmly. The size entry is marked missing in some rows and otherwise reads once, few, many or a size class.

clone size,D gene,V gene,J gene,CDR3 protein,CDR3 DNA
many,-,TRBV10-1,TRBJ1-3,CASSPGRSGNTIYF,TGCGCCAGCTCTCCAGGCCGCTCTGGAAACACCATATATTTT
many,-,TRBV18,TRBJ2-3,CASSQGPDTQYF,TGTGCCAGCTCACAGGGGCCAGATACGCAGTATTTT
-,-,TRBV7-2,TRBJ1-6,CASTRGTPRNSPLHF,TGTGCCAGCACAAGGGGGACGCCACGAAATTCACCCCTCCACTTT
few,TRBD2,TRBV7-2,TRBJ2-4,CASSLVGFAGGEAKNIQYF,TGTGCCAGCAGCTTAGTAGGATTTGCGGGGGGAGAGGCCAAAAACATTCAGTACTTC
few,-,TRBV7-9,TRBJ1-2,CASSPRQASNYGYTF,TGTGCCAGCAGCCCGAGACAGGCCTCTAACTATGGCTACACCTTC
many,-,TRBV5-5,TRBJ2-7,CASSYGGLYEQYF,TGTGCCAGCAGCTACGGGGGACTGTACGAGCAGTACTTC
many,TRBD1,TRBV24-1,TRBJ2-2,CATSDGQAPRNGELFF,TGTGCCACCAGTGACGGACAGGCCCCGCGAAACGGGGAGCTGTTTTTT
many,-,TRBV10-2,TRBJ2-7,CASSESPGYSYEQYF,TGCGCCAGCAGTGAGTCTCCGGGGTACTCCTACGAGCAGTACTTC
few,TRBD1,TRBV20-1,TRBJ1-6,CSANSVGQDNSPLHF,TGCAGTGCTAATTCAGTGGGACAGGATAATTCACCCCTCCACTTT
few,TRBD1,TRBV7-2,TRBJ1-5,CASSLIGQENQPQHF,TGTGCCAGCAGCTTAATCGGACAGGAAAATCAGCCCCAGCATTTT
many,TRBD1,TRBV13,TRBJ2-2,CASSPTGQDNTGELFF,TGTGCCAGCAGCCCAACCGGACAGGACAACACCGGGGAGCTGTTTTTT
few,TRBD1,TRBV6-6,TRBJ1-1,CASSSTGANTEAFF,TGTGCCAGCAGTTCGACAGGGGCGAACACTGAAGCTTTCTTT
few,-,TRBV7-2,TRBJ2-3,CASLPGPPADTQYF,TGTGCCAGCCTACCGGGACCCCCCGCAGATACGCAGTATTTT
few,TRBD1,TRBV4-1,TRBJ1-6,CASSQEGQGNSPLHF,TGCGCCAGCAGCCAAGAGGGACAGGGAAATTCACCCCTCCACTTT
many,-,TRBV12-3/TRBV12-4,TRBJ1-1,CASTPSGTNTEAFF,TGTGCCAGCACCCCTTCGGGTACGAACACTGAAGCTTTCTTT
-,-,TRBV20-1,TRBJ2-6,CSASTGSGANVLTF,TGCAGTGCTAGTACAGGGTCTGGGGCCAACGTCCTGACTTTC
many,-,TRBV25-1,TRBJ1-1,CASSEYRENTEAFF,TGTGCCAGCAGTGAATATCGGGAGAACACTGAAGCTTTCTTT
many,TRBD2,TRBV28,TRBJ2-3,CASTPGGRPDTQYF,TGTGCCAGCACTCCGGGGGGGCGCCCAGATACGCAGTATTTT
-,-,TRBV11-2,TRBJ2-5,CASSLVSGFQETQYF,TGTGCCAGCAGCTTAGTATCCGGATTCCAAGAGACCCAGTACTTC
many,-,TRBV4-3,TRBJ1-2,CASSQQIGRDGYTF,TGCGCCAGCAGCCAGCAAATCGGCAGGGATGGCTACACCTTC
many,TRBD1,TRBV6-6,TRBJ1-1,CASSYRTGVEAFF,TGTGCCAGCAGTTACCGGACAGGGGTGGAAGCTTTCTTT
many,-,TRBV24-1,TRBJ2-5,CATSDKRQAEETQYF,TGTGCCACCAGTGATAAGAGACAGGCTGAAGAGACCCAGTACTTC
few,-,TRBV5-1,TRBJ2-3,CASSSASGRSTDTQYF,TGCGCCAGCAGCTCCGCTAGTGGCCGGAGCACAGATACGCAGTATTTT
many,-,TRBV6-5,TRBJ1-1,CASSYGQNTEAFF,TGTGCCAGCAGTTACGGGCAGAACACTGAAGCTTTCTTT
-,-,TRBV4-3,TRBJ2-3,CASSQDSGTGTQYF,TGCGCCAGCAGCCAAGATTCGGGGACGGGTACGCAGTATTTT
many,TRBD2,TRBV30,TRBJ2-5,CAWSVPGGGTRRETQYF,TGTGCCTGGAGTGTACCTGGCGGGGGGACACGACGGGAGACCCAGTACTTC
many,TRBD1,TRBV4-3,TRBJ2-3,CASSQEGGLDTDTQYF,TGCGCCAGCAGCCAAGAAGGGGGCTTGGACACAGATACGCAGTATTTT
many,-,TRBV29-1,TRBJ1-1,CSVDAGSMNTEAFF,TGCAGCGTTGATGCGGGAAGCATGAACACTGAAGCTTTCTTT
-,-,TRBV20-1,TRBJ1-6,CSARRDRDSPLHF,TGCAGTGCCCGGCGCGACAGAGATTCACCCCTCCACTTT
-,-,TRBV20-1,TRBJ1-6,CSVQKDSGYNSPLHF,TGCAGTGTACAGAAAGACAGCGGCTATAATTCACCCCTCCACTTT
many,-,TRBV2,TRBJ2-1,CASSELVADEQFF,TGTGCCAGCAGTGAATTGGTAGCCGATGAGCAGTTCTTC
few,-,TRBV7-8,TRBJ2-6,CASSSGRVRTTSGANVLTF,TGTGCCAGCAGCTCTGGCAGGGTACGAACTACTTCTGGGGCCAACGTCCTGACTTTC
-,TRBD2,TRBV7-2,TRBJ2-5,CASSSGLAGGRETQYF,TGTGCCAGCAGTTCAGGACTAGCGGGGGGGCGCGAGACCCAGTACTTC
few,-,TRBV3-1,TRBJ1-6,CASSQDAPGNSPLHF,TGTGCCAGCAGCCAAGATGCCCCGGGGAATTCACCCCTCCACTTT
-,TRBD1,TRBV3-1,TRBJ1-1,CASSRGTGAFF,TGTGCCAGCAGCCGAGGGACAGGCGCTTTCTTT